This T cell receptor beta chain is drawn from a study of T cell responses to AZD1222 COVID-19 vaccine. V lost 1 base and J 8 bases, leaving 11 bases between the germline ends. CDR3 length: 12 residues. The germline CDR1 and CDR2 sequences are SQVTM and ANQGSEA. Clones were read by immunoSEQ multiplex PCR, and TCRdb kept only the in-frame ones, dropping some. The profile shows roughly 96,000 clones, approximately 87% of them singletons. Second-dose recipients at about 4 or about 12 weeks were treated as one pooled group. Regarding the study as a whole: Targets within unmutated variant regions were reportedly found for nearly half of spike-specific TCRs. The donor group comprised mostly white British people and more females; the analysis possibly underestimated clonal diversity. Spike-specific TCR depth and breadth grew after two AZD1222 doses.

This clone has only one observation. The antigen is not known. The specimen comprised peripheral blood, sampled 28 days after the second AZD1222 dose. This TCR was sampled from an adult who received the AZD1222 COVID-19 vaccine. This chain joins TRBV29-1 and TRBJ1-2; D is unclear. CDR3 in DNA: TGCAGCGTTGAAGCAGGCCAGAGGGGCTACACCTTC. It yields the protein CSVEAGQRGYTF.